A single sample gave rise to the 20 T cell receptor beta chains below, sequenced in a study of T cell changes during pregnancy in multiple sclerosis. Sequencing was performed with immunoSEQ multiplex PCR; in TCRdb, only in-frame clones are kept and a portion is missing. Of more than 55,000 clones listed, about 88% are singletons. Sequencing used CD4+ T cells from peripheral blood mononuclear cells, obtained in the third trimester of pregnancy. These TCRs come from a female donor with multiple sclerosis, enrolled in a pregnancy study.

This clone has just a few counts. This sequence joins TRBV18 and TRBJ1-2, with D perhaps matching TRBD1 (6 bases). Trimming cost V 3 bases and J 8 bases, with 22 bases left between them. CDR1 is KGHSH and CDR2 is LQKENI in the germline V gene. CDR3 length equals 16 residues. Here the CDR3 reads CASSPAQIETGGGYTF. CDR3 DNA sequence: TGTGCCAGCTCACCGGCCCAGATTGAGACAGGCGGGGGCTACACCTTC.

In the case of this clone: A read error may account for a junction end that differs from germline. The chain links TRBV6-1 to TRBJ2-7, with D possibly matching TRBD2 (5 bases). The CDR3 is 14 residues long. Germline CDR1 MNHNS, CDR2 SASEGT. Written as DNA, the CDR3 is TGTGCCAGCAGTGAAGCGTCGGCCCGGTGGAGGAGTACGTTC. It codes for CASSEASARWRSTF.

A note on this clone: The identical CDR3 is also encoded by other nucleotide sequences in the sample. The CDR3 bases are TGTGCCAGCTCGCAGATGACACCGTCAGCCAAAAACATTCAGTACTTC. This gives the protein CASSQMTPSAKNIQYF. V gene TRBV18 combines with J gene TRBJ2-4; D not resolved. Germline loops: CDR1 KGHSH, CDR2 LQKENI. V lost 6 bases and J lost 0, with 15 bases in between. The CDR3 sequence is 16 residues long.

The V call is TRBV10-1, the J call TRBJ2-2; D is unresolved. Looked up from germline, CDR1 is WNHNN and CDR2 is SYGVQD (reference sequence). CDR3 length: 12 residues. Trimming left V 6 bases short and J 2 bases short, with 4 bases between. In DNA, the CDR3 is TGCGCCAGCAGCACAAACACCGGGGAGCTGTTTTTT. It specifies CASSTNTGELFF.

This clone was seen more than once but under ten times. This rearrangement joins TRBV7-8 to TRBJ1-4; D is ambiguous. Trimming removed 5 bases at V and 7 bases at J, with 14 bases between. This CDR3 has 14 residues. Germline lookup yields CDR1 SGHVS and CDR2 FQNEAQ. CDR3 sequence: CASSDPGLGEKLFF. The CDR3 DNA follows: TGTGCCAGCAGCGACCCGGGTTTAGGTGAAAAACTGTTTTTT.

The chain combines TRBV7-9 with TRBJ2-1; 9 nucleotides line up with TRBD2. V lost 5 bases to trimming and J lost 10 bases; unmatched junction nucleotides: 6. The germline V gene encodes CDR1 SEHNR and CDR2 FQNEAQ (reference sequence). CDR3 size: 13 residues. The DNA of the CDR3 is TGTGCCAGCAGCGCAGTAGCGGGAGAGGAGCAGTTCTTC. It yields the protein CASSAVAGEEQFF.

As DNA, the CDR3 is TGTGCCAGCTCCTCCGACAGGGGGCGTTACGAGCAGTACTTC. Its protein is CASSSDRGRYEQYF. The chain is built from TRBV18 and TRBJ2-7; 10 bases align to TRBD1. The CDR3 runs 14 residues. Looked up from germline, CDR1 is KGHSH and CDR2 is LQKENI. The V and J ends lost 6 bases and 4 bases, in that order; junction bases with no gene match: 6.

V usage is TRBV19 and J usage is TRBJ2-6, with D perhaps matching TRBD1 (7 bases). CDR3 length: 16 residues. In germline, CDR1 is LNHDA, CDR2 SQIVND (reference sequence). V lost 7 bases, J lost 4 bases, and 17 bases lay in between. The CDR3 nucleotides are TGTGCCAGTAACCCAGGGGGAGGAGCGGGGGCCAACGTCCTGACTTTC. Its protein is CASNPGGGAGANVLTF.

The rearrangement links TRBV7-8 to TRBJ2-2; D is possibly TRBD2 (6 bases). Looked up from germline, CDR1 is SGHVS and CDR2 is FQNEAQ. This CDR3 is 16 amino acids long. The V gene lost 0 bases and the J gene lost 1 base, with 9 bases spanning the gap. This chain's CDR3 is CASSLAPAGNTGELFF. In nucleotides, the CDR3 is TGTGCCAGCAGCTTAGCCCCAGCGGGGAACACCGGGGAGCTGTTTTTT.

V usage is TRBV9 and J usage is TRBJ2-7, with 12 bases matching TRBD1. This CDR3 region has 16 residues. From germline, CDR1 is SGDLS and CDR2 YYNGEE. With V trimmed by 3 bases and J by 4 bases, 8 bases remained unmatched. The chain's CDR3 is CASSGTTGQGAYEQYF. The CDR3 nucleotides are TGTGCCAGCAGCGGAACCACGGGACAGGGGGCTTACGAGCAGTACTTC.

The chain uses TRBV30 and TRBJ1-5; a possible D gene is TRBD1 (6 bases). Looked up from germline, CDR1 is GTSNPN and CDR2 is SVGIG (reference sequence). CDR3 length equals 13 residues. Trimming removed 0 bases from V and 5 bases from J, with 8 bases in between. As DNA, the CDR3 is TGTGCCTGGAGTGTAGGGGGGGATCAGCCCCAGCATTTT. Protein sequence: CAWSVGGDQPQHF.

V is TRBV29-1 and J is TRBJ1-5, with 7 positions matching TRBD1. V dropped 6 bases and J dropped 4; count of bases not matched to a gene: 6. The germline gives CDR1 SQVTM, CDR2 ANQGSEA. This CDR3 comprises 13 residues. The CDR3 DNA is TGCAGCGTCGCCGGGACAGATAATCAGCCCCAGCATTTT. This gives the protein CSVAGTDNQPQHF.

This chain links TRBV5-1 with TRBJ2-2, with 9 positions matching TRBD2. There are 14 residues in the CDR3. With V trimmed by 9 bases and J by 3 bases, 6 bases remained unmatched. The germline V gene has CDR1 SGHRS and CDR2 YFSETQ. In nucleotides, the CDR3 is TGCGCCACCGACGCGGGGGGGTACACCGGGGAGCTGTTTTTT. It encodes CATDAGGYTGELFF.

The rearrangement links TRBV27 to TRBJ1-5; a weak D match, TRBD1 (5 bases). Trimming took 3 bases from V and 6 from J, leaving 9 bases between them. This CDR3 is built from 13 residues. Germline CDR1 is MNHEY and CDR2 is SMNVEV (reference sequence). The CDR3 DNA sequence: TGTGCCAGCAGTTTGTTAGGGGTTCAGCCCCAGCATTTT. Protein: CASSLLGVQPQHF.

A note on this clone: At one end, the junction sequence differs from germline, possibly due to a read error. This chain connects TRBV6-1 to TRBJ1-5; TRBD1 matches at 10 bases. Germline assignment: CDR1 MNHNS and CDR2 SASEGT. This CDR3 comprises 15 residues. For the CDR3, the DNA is TGTGCCAGCAGCGAAGTCCCGGGACAGGGGCAGCCCCAGCATTTT. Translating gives CASSEVPGQGQPQHF.

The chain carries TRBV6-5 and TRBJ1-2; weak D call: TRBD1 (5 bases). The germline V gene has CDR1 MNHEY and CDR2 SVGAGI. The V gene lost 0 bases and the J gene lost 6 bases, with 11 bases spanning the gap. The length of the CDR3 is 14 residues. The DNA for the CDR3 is TGTGCCAGCAGTTACTCCAAGGGGCGCGATGGCTACACCTTC. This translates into CASSYSKGRDGYTF.

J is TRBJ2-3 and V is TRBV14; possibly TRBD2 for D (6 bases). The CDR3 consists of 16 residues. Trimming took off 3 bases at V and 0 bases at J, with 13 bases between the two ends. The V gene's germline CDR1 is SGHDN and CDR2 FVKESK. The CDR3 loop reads CASSHLGRGSTDTQYF. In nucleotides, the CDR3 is TGTGCCAGCAGCCACCTCGGGCGGGGAAGCACAGATACGCAGTATTTT. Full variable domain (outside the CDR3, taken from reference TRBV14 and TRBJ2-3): EAGVTQFPSHSVIEKGQTVTLRCDPISGHDNLYWYRRVMGKEIKFLLHFVKESKQDESGMPNNRFLAERTGGTYSTLKVQPAELEDSGVYFCASSHLGRGSTDTQYFGPGTRLTVL.

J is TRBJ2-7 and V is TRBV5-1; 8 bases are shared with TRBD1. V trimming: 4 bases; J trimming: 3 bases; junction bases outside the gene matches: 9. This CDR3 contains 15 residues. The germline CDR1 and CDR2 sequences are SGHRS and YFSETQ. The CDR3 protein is CASSPTGQVNYEQYF. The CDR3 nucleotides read TGCGCCAGCAGCCCCACGGGACAGGTAAACTACGAGCAGTACTTC.

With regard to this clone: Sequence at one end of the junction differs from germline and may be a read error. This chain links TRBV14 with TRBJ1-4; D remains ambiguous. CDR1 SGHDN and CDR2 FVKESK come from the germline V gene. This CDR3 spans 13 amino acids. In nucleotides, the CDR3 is TGTGCCAGCCGCCACAGTAATAATGAAAAACTGTTTTTT. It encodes CASRHSNNEKLFF.

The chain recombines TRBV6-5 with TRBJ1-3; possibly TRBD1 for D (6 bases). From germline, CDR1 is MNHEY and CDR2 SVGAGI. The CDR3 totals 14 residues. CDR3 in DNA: TGTGCGACGGGGGGCACTGAGTCTGGAAACACCATATATTTT. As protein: CATGGTESGNTIYF.